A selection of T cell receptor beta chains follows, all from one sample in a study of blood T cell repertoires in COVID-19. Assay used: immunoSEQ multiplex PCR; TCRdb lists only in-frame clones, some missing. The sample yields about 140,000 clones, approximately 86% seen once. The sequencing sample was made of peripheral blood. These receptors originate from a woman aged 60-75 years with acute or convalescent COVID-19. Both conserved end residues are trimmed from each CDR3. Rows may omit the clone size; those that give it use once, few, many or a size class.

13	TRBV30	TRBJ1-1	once	AWSPHLARQAEAF
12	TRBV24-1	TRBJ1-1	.	ATRTGGEYTEAF
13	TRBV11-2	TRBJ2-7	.	ASSFGDRDIYEQY
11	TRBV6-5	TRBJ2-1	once	ASRPTGYNEQF
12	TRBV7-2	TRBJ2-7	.	ASSAQGARYEQY
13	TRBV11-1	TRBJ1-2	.	ASSLGGTPNYGYT
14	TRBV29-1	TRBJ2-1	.	SVEGGGLGSYNEQF
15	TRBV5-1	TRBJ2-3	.	ASSLGSSSGGTDTQY
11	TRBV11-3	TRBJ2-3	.	ASSLDRTDTQY
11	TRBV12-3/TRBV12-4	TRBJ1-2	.	ASSPGQGESYT
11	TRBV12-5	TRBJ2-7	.	ASAPEGVGEQY
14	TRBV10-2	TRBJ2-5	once	ASSESGAGGPQTQY
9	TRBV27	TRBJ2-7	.	ASTQGYEQY
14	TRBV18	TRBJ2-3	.	ASSPTSGGLTDTQY
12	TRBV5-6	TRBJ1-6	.	ASSLQGANSPLH
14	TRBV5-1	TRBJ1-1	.	ASSLRATDRNTEAF
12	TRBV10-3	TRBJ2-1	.	ATSDREGVWEQF
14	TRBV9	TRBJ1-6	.	ASSAGLRDYNSPLH
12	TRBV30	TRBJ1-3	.	AWSATVSGNTIY
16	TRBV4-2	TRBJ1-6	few	ASSQEAAQGRGESPLH
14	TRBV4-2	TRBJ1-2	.	ASSQVAGQGSYGYT
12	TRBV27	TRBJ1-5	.	ASSSTGLDQPQH
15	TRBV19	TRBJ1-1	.	ASTSILNGEGNTEAF
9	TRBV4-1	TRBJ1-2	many	ASSQGRGYT
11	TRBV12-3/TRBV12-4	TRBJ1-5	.	ASRTGSNQPQH
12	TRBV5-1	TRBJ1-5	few	ASSLAGGNQPQH